These 22 T cell receptor beta chains were all obtained from the same sample, sequenced in a study of shared T cell receptors in the human thymus. Profiled with immunoSEQ multiplex PCR; TCRdb holds only in-frame clones, not every one. The table lists over 350,000 clones, 85% to 95% of them singletons. Sequenced material: thymocytes. These receptors all come from a human donor.

The genes are TRBV5-1 and TRBJ1-1, with 8 positions matching TRBD1. The CDR3 has 14 amino acids. Germline assignment: CDR1 SGHRS and CDR2 YFSETQ. The J segment lost 5 bases and the V segment lost 7 bases, leaving 10 bases of the junction unmatched. CDR3 nucleotides: TGCGCCAGCGATGGATTACAGGGGGGAACTGAAGCTTTCTTT. Translation: CASDGLQGGTEAFF.

This clone has only one observation. The chain couples TRBV5-6 to TRBJ2-3; TRBD2 is a possible D gene (5 bases). The CDR3 has 13 amino acids. CDR1 is SGHDT, CDR2 YYEEEE, per germline. V lost 4 bases and J 5 bases, leaving 11 bases between the germline ends. The CDR3 DNA follows: TGTGCCAGCAGCGCGGACGAGGGAGATACGCAGTATTTT. This sequence encodes CASSADEGDTQYF.

The chain carries TRBV5-8 and TRBJ2-3; D is uncertain. Trimming took off 2 bases at V and 4 bases at J, with 2 bases between the two ends. The CDR3 consists of 11 residues. Germline V gene data show CDR1 as SGHTS and CDR2 as YDEGEE. The CDR3 sequence: CASSLPDTQYF. DNA for the CDR3: TGTGCCAGCAGCTTACCAGATACGCAGTATTTT.

The CDR3 nucleotides read TGTGCCACCAGCGTCTCGACCGATTATGGCTACACCTTC. This gives the protein CATSVSTDYGYTF. This chain uses TRBV15 with TRBJ1-2; D gene uncertain. The CDR3 totals 13 residues. Looked up from germline, CDR1 is LNHNV and CDR2 is YYDKDF (reference sequence). The V gene lost 5 bases and the J gene lost 5 bases, with 12 bases spanning the gap.

This clone has just one count. The rearrangement links TRBV14 to TRBJ1-2; D gene ambiguous. This CDR3 contains 12 residues. Germline CDR1 is SGHDN and CDR2 is FVKESK. Trimming stripped 4 bases from V and 3 bases from J, with 6 bases between. CDR3 coding DNA: TGTGCCAGCAGCCGAGGGTACTATGGCTACACCTTC. Protein sequence: CASSRGYYGYTF.

The J gene is TRBJ2-1, the V gene TRBV9; tentatively, D is TRBD1 (5 bases). Looked up from germline, CDR1 is SGDLS and CDR2 is YYNGEE. The CDR3 sequence is 14 residues long. V was trimmed by 5 bases and J by 5 bases, leaving 14 bases between them. CDR3 DNA: TGTGCCAGCAGTGAAAGGGGATTCCACAATGAGCAGTTCTTC. It specifies CASSERGFHNEQFF.

This rearrangement joins TRBV12-2 to TRBJ1-1; the table gives TRBD1 as D, unverified against the DNA. TRBV12-2 is a pseudogene. CDR3 length: 14 amino acids. DNA for the CDR3: TGTGCAAGTCTCTGGACACGAGCTAACACTGAAGCTTTCTTT. This sequence encodes CASLWTRANTEAFF.

This chain joins TRBV28 and TRBJ2-1; 10 bases fit TRBD2. V was clipped by 3 bases and J by 7 bases; unmatched bases: 9. Germline V lookup: CDR1 MDHEN, CDR2 SYDVKM. The CDR3 has 16 amino acids. The CDR3 DNA reads TGTGCCAGCAGTTTTCGGCTAGCGGGAGACCTGAATGAGCAGTTCTTC. This sequence encodes CASSFRLAGDLNEQFF.

The chain employs TRBV5-6 and TRBJ2-1, with 11 bases fitting TRBD2. V lost 7 bases and J lost 5; bases outside the gene matches: 8. Germline V gives CDR1 SGHDT, CDR2 YYEEEE. The CDR3 runs to 15 residues. CDR3 DNA sequence: TGTGCCAGCCGACCGGGACTAGCGGATCACAATGAGCAGTTCTTC. It yields the protein CASRPGLADHNEQFF. The full variable domain, with the rest looked up from reference TRBV5-6 and TRBJ2-1, is DAGVTQSPTHLIKTRGQQVTLRCSPKSGHDTVSWYQQALGQGPQFIFQYYEEEERQRGNFPDRFSGHQFPNYSSELNVNALLLGDSALYLCASRPGLADHNEQFFGPGTRLTVL.

The genes are TRBV28 and TRBJ2-7; the D call may be TRBD1 or TRBD2 (6 bases each). Germline CDR1 MDHEN, CDR2 SYDVKM. The CDR3 has 16 residues. Deletions cut 5 bases from V and 3 bases from J, with 20 bases between. The CDR3 here is CASSRGPRRKIYEQYF. CDR3 sequence (DNA): TGTGCCAGCAGTCGGGGGCCGCGACGGAAGATCTACGAGCAGTACTTC.

This clone was seen just once. V and J are TRBV27 and TRBJ1-5, with 10 positions matching TRBD1. Looked up from germline, CDR1 is MNHEY and CDR2 is SMNVEV (reference sequence). V was pared by 6 bases and J by 1 base, with 18 bases of the junction left unmatched. This CDR3 is 20 amino acids long. This chain's CDR3 is CASRTVIGTGALVSNQPQHF. Written as DNA, the CDR3 is TGTGCCAGCAGGACTGTAATAGGGACAGGGGCTCTCGTGAGCAATCAGCCCCAGCATTTT.

The sample holds one count of this clone. The chain links TRBV6-6 to TRBJ1-1; 7 nucleotides align to TRBD1. Germline CDR1 and CDR2: MNHNY and SVGAGI (reference sequence). The CDR3 runs to 12 residues. V lost 4 bases to trimming and J lost 8 bases; unmatched junction nucleotides: 4. The CDR3 nucleotides read TGTGCCAGCAGTTCTTGGGACAGAGAAGCTTTCTTT. Translating gives CASSSWDREAFF.

This chain uses TRBV28 with TRBJ2-3; 16 nucleotides align to TRBD2. The length of the CDR3 is 19 residues. J lost 3 bases, V lost 7 bases, and 13 bases had no gene match. Germline V CDR1 and CDR2: MDHEN, SYDVKM. The CDR3 sequence: CASNPDGGLAGGPTDTQYF. CDR3 DNA: TGTGCCAGCAACCCCGATGGGGGACTAGCGGGAGGGCCGACAGATACGCAGTATTTT.

This chain uses TRBV27 with TRBJ2-2, with D possibly TRBD2 on 6 matching bases. CDR1 is MNHEY and CDR2 is SMNVEV in the germline V gene (reference sequence). This CDR3 region has 16 residues. V was cut by 5 bases and J by 5 bases, with 18 bases left in between. CDR3 in amino acids: CASSPPGTGGTGELFF. The CDR3 region has the DNA TGTGCCAGCAGTCCCCCAGGGACCGGGGGAACCGGGGAGCTGTTTTTT.

V usage is TRBV5-4 and J usage is TRBJ1-6, with 9 bases matching TRBD1. With 3 bases clipped from V and 7 bases from J, the junction kept 5 bases outside the gene matches. This CDR3 has 15 residues. Germline V gives CDR1 SGHNT, CDR2 YYREEE (reference sequence). The CDR3 region is CASSYTGGWNSPLHF. CDR3 coding DNA: TGTGCCAGCAGCTACACAGGGGGCTGGAATTCACCCCTCCACTTT.

The chain carries TRBV19 and TRBJ2-1, with D uncertain. The CDR3 loop spans 17 amino acids. CDR1 LNHDA and CDR2 SQIVND come from the germline V gene (reference sequence). The germline V and J ends were trimmed by 4 bases and 1 base, with 17 bases remaining between them. CDR3 sequence reads: CASSTILKSGSYNEQFF. In DNA form, the CDR3 reads TGTGCCAGTAGTACTATCTTGAAGAGTGGTTCCTACAATGAGCAGTTCTTC.

This sequence joins TRBV29-1 and TRBJ1-1; tentative D call: TRBD1 (5 bases). Per germline, CDR1 SQVTM and CDR2 ANQGSEA. This CDR3 comprises 14 residues. V lost 2 bases and J 4 bases, leaving 14 bases between the germline ends. CDR3 coding DNA: TGCAGCGTTGAACAGGGTCTAAATATCACTGAAGCTTTCTTT. Translating gives CSVEQGLNITEAFF.

The chain employs TRBV27 and TRBJ1-5, with a possible D match to TRBD1 (6 bases). The CDR3 is 14 residues long. Per germline, CDR1 MNHEY and CDR2 SMNVEV (reference sequence). Trimming left V 6 bases short and J 11 bases short, with 20 bases between. CDR3 DNA sequence: TGTGCCAGCAGCAAGGGAGGGGGGGGCGGAGCCCAGCATTTT. It translates to CASSKGGGGGAQHF.

The chain combines TRBV30 with TRBJ2-7; 8 bases map to TRBD2. The CDR3 runs to 16 residues. V lost 2 bases, J lost 4 bases, and 13 bases stayed unmatched. CDR1 is GTSNPN and CDR2 is SVGIG in the germline V gene (reference sequence). The chain's CDR3 is CAWSTAGREEGYEQYF. The CDR3 nucleotides are TGTGCCTGGAGTACCGCCGGGCGGGAGGAAGGTTACGAGCAGTACTTC.

The J gene is TRBJ2-3, the V gene TRBV5-1; a possible D gene is TRBD2 (6 bases). The V end was cut by 7 bases, the J end by 1 base, with 28 bases between. Germline V gene data show CDR1 as SGHRS and CDR2 as YFSETQ. CDR3 size: 19 residues. This CDR3 is CASSPARVGGSFGTDTQYF. In DNA, the CDR3 is TGCGCCAGCTCGCCCGCCCGCGTGGGGGGTTCTTTTGGCACAGATACGCAGTATTTT.

A remark on this clone: Within the sample, other DNA sequences also encode this same CDR3. The CDR3 DNA sequence: TGTGCCAGCAGCGTCTACGGGAACACTGAAGCTTTCTTT. It codes for CASSVYGNTEAFF. The gene calls are TRBV9 and TRBJ1-1; no clear D gene. V was trimmed by 2 bases and J by 1 base, leaving 6 bases between them. CDR3 length: 13 amino acids. Germline V lookup: CDR1 SGDLS, CDR2 YYNGEE.

The CDR3 DNA reads TGTGCCAGCAGTGAAGATGGAAGGGGACAGGGGGTCGATACGCAGTATTTT. Translation: CASSEDGRGQGVDTQYF. This chain joins TRBV6-1 and TRBJ2-3, with 11 bases that match TRBD1. V shed 1 base, J shed 6 bases, and the junction held 9 bases outside the gene matches. This CDR3 has 17 amino acids. Germline CDR1 is MNHNS and CDR2 is SASEGT.